Listed below are T cell receptor beta chains from one sample, sequenced in a study of blood T cell repertoires in COVID-19. This table comes from immunoSEQ multiplex PCR, and its TCRdb copy is limited to in-frame clones, with some not included. Counted here are some 160,000 clones, about 90% occurring once; the ten biggest clones make up 4%. Sequencing input: peripheral blood. These TCRs come from a woman in her 70s with acute or convalescent COVID-19. The CDR3 runs from the conserved cysteine through the conserved F or W. Each record gives: V gene, J gene, clone size, D gene, CDR3 DNA, CDR3 protein. The D gene is left open where the match is weak. Clone sizes are given selectively: once, few, many, or a class where the clone is expanded.

TRBV19,TRBJ2-3,NA,TRBD1,TGTGCCAGTAGTATTTCAGGGACAGGGGGCACAGATACGCAGTATTTT,CASSISGTGGTDTQYF
TRBV6-6,TRBJ1-5,NA,NA,TGTGCCAGCAGTAGTGGACACGGCAATCAGCCCCAGCATTTT,CASSSGHGNQPQHF
TRBV4-3,TRBJ1-5,NA,NA,TGCGCCAGCAGCCAAGATGGCACAAGCAATCAGCCCCAGCATTTT,CASSQDGTSNQPQHF
TRBV30,TRBJ1-2,NA,TRBD1,TGTGCCTGGGGACAGGCCCATGGCTACACCTTC,CAWGQAHGYTF
TRBV19,TRBJ1-6,NA,TRBD1,TGTGCCAGTAGCCCGGACAGGGTTGGTTCACCCCTCCACTTT,CASSPDRVGSPLHF
TRBV5-1,TRBJ1-5,NA,NA,TGCGCCAGCAGCTTTGGGTCGGGGAGCAATCAGCCCCAGCATTTT,CASSFGSGSNQPQHF
TRBV6-2/TRBV6-3,TRBJ2-1,NA,TRBD2,TGTGCCAGCAGTTTGCGGGGGGCTTACAATGAGCAGTTCTTC,CASSLRGAYNEQFF
TRBV5-1,TRBJ2-3,few,NA,TGCGCCAGCAGCCCCGAGGGGGTTGGGGATACGCAGTATTTT,CASSPEGVGDTQYF
TRBV27,TRBJ2-2,NA,TRBD2,TGTGCCAGCAGGGGGACTAGCGGGAACACCGGGGAGCTGTTTTTT,CASRGTSGNTGELFF
TRBV3-1/TRBV3-2,TRBJ1-6,once,TRBD1,TGTGCCAGCAGCCAAGATCTGACAGGGGGCGGTTCACCCCTCCACTTT,CASSQDLTGGGSPLHF
TRBV27,TRBJ2-1,NA,NA,TGTGCCAGCAGTTTAACAGGATTCGCTTTTGGTGAGCAGTTCTTC,CASSLTGFAFGEQFF